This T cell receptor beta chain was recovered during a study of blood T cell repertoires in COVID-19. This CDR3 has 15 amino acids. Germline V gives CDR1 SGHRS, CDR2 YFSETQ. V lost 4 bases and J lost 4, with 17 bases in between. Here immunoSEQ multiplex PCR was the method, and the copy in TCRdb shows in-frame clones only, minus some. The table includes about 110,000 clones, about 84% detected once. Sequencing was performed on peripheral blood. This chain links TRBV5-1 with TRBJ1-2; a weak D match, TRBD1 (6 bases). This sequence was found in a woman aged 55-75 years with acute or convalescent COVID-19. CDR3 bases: TGCGCCAGCAGCCCGGGATTGGACAGTGCCTATGGCTACACCTTC. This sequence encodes CASSPGLDSAYGYTF. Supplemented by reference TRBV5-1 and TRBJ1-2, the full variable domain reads KAGVTQTPRYLIKTRGQQVTLSCSPISGHRSVSWYQQTPGQGLQFLFEYFSETQRNKGNFPGRFSGRQFSNSRSEMNVSTLELGDSALYLCASSPGLDSAYGYTFGSGTRLTVV.